This T cell receptor (beta chain) was sequenced during a study of blood T cells in healthy people across ages. Findings of the study overall: Unsorted PBMC input precluded a conclusive naive versus antigen-experienced comparison. It was found that TCR beta diversity correlated strongly with the percentage of naive T cells.

Note on this clonotype: The antigen is undetermined.

Primed by a sample-barcoded 5' primer and a J-beta primer mix, a second PCR proceeded for 7 to 11 cycles. A template-switch adaptor that had 12 random nucleotides put a tag on each cDNA molecule. MiXCR, run by TCRdb on the 5' RACE reads, gives a single entry per CDR3 protein. The sample consists of over 1,200,000 distinct CDR3 sequences, approximately 63% of them appearing once. The CDR3 is 12 residues long. V was clipped by 10 bases and J by 8 bases, with 16 bases between them. CDR1 and CDR2 (germline): SGHDT, YYEEEE. What was sequenced was blood. V is TRBV5-6 and J is TRBJ2-1, with D tentatively TRBD2 (5 bases). This receptor was identified in a man aged 18 to 29 in good health. The CDR3: CASVASWDEQFF. For the CDR3, the DNA is TGTGCCTCAGTAGCGTCCTGGGATGAGCAGTTCTTC. Using reference TRBV5-6 and TRBJ2-1 for the parts outside the CDR3, the full variable domain is DAGVTQSPTHLIKTRGQQVTLRCSPKSGHDTVSWYQQALGQGPQFIFQYYEEEERQRGNFPDRFSGHQFPNYSSELNVNALLLGDSALYLCASVASWDEQFFGPGTRLTVL.